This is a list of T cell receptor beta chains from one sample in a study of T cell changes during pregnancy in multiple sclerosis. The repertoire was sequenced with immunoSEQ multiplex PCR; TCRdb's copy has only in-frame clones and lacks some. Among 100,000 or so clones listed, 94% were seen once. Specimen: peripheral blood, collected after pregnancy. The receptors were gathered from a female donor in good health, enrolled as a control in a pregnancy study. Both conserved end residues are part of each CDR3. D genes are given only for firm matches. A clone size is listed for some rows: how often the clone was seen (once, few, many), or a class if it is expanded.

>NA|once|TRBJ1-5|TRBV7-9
CASSLAENQPQHF
TGTGCCAGCAGCTTAGCGGAGAATCAGCCCCAGCATTTT
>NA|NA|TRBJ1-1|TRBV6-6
CASSYPTDEAFF
TGTGCCAGCAGTTACCCGACAGACGAAGCTTTCTTT
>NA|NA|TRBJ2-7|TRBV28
CASSPPAEGSYEQYF
TGTGCCAGCAGCCCTCCCGCCGAGGGCTCCTACGAGCAGTACTTC
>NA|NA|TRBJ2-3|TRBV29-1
CSVEVGSEDTQYF
TGCAGCGTTGAGGTCGGGAGTGAAGATACGCAGTATTTT
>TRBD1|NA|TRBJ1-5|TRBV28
CASSGYGQGSMGNQPQHF
TGTGCCAGCAGCGGATACGGACAGGGGTCGATGGGCAATCAGCCCCAGCATTTT
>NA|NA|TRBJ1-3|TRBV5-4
CASTNRGNGNTIYF
TGTGCCAGCACCAACCGGGGGAATGGAAACACCATATATTTT
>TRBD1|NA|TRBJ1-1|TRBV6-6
CASSNRGGQGTTEAFF
TGTGCCAGCAGTAACCGAGGGGGACAGGGAACTACTGAAGCTTTCTTT
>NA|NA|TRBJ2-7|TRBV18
CASSPEGSSYEQYF
TGTGCCAGCTCACCAGAGGGCAGCTCCTACGAGCAGTACTTC
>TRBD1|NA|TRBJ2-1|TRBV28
CASNPGQNNEQFF
TGTGCCAGCAACCCGGGACAGAACAATGAGCAGTTCTTC
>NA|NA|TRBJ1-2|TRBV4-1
CASSQGSRYREWYGYTF
TGCGCCAGCAGCCAAGGTTCCCGTTACAGGGAGTGGTATGGCTACACCTTC